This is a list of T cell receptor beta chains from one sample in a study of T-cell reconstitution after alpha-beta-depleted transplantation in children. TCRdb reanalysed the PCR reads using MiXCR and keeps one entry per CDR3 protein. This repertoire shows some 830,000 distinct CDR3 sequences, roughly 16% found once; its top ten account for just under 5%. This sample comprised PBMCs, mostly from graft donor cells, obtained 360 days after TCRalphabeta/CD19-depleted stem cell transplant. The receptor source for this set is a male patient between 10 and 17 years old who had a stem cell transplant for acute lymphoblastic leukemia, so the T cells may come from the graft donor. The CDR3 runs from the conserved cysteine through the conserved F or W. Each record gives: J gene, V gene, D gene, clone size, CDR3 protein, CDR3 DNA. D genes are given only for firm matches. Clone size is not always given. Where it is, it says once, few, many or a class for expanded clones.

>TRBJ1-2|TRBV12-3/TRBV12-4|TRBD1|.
CASPYGGQGGYGYTF
TGTGCCAGCCCATATGGGGGGCAGGGGGGCTATGGCTACACCTTC
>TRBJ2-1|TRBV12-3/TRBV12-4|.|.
CANTWGGMGPFF
TGTGCCAATACCTGGGGCGGGATGGGTCCGTTCTTC
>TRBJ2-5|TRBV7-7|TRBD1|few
CASSFLGTGTETQYF
TGTGCCAGCAGCTTCTTAGGGACAGGGACAGAGACCCAGTACTTC
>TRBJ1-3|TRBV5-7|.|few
CATRLASDSDGNTIYF
TGTGCCACCCGGCTTGCATCCGACAGTGATGGAAACACCATATATTTT
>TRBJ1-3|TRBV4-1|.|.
CASSQPRTSSGNTIYF
TGCGCCAGCAGCCAACCCAGGACAAGCTCTGGAAACACCATATATTTT
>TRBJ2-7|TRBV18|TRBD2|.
CASSPLLASGSYEQYF
TGTGCCAGCTCACCACTTTTGGCTAGCGGGAGTTACGAGCAGTACTTC
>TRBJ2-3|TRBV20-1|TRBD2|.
CSAAGRAEDTQYF
TGCAGTGCTGCCGGGAGGGCCGAAGATACGCAGTATTTT
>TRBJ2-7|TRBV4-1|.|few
CASSQDSRGYEQYF
TGCGCCAGCAGCCAAGATTCACGGGGATACGAGCAGTACTTC
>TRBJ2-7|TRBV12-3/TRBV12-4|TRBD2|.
CASSLGTSASHEQYF
TGTGCCAGCAGCCTCGGGACTAGCGCGTCCCACGAGCAGTACTTC
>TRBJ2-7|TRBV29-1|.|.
CSVERGANEQYF
TGCAGCGTTGAGCGGGGAGCCAACGAGCAGTACTTC
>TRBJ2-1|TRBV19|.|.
CASREGSGIEQFF
TGTGCCAGTCGGGAAGGTTCGGGAATTGAGCAGTTCTTC
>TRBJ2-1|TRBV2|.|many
CASSEPLFQFF
TGTGCCAGCAGTGAACCCCTTTTCCAGTTCTTC
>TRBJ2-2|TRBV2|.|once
CASREGSAGELFF
TGTGCCAGCAGGGAGGGTAGCGCCGGGGAGCTGTTTTTT
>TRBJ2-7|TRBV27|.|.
CASSLKGGISYEQYF
TGTGCCAGCAGTTTGAAAGGCGGGATTTCCTACGAGCAGTACTTC
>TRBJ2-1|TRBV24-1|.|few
CATSDRGTDEQFF
TGTGCCACCAGTGACCGGGGAACAGATGAGCAGTTCTTC
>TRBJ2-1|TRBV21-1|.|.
CASSAETISGRFDNEQFF
TGTGCCAGCAGCGCCGAAACAATTAGCGGGAGGTTTGACAATGAGCAGTTCTTC
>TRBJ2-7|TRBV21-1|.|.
CASSKLYRSYEQYF
TGTGCCAGCAGCAAATTGTACAGGTCCTACGAGCAGTACTTC
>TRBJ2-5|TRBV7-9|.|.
CASSLNRGGETQYF
TGTGCCAGCAGCTTAAACAGGGGAGGGGAGACCCAGTACTTC
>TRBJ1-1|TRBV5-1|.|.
CASSLVQYTEAFF
TGCGCCAGCAGCTTGGTACAGTACACTGAAGCTTTCTTT
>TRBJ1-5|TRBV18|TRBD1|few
CASSHRGNNQPQHF
TGTGCCAGCTCCCACAGGGGCAACAATCAGCCCCAGCATTTT
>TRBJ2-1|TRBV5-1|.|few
CASSPLSPMGMYEQFF
TGCGCCAGCAGCCCCCTAAGCCCAATGGGAATGTATGAGCAGTTCTTC
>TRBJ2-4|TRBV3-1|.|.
CASSQEGGWDIQYF
TGTGCCAGCAGCCAAGAAGGCGGTTGGGACATTCAGTACTTC
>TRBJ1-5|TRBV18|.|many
CASSTKSEQPQHF
TGTGCCAGCTCCACGAAATCGGAACAGCCCCAGCATTTT
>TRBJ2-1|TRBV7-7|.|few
CASSLEYGSDAYNEQFF
TGTGCCAGCAGCTTAGAGTACGGGAGCGACGCCTACAATGAGCAGTTCTTC
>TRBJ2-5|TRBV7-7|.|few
CASSTGGETQYF
TGTGCCAGCAGCACCGGAGGGGAGACCCAGTACTTC
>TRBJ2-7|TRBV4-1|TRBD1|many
CASSPRDRVIYEQYF
TGCGCCAGCAGCCCACGGGACAGGGTGATCTACGAGCAGTACTTC
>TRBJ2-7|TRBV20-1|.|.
CSARASELGEQYF
TGCAGTGCTAGAGCTAGCGAACTCGGGGAGCAGTACTTC
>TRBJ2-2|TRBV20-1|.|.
CSASSHLANTGELFF
TGCAGTGCTAGTTCCCACCTGGCGAACACCGGGGAGCTGTTTTTT
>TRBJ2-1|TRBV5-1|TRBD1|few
CASSLVPRDRSNEQFF
TGCGCCAGCAGCTTGGTTCCCCGGGACAGGAGCAATGAGCAGTTCTTC
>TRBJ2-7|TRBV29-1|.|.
CSVDNLYEQYF
TGCAGCGTTGACAACCTTTACGAGCAGTACTTC
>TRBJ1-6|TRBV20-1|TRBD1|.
CSARIKGQGIYNSPLHF
TGCAGTGCTAGGATTAAGGGACAGGGAATATATAATTCACCCCTCCACTTT
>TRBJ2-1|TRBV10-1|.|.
CASGDGYPMVNEQFF
TGCGCCAGTGGGGACGGATACCCGATGGTCAATGAGCAGTTCTTC
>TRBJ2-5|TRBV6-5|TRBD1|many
CASSYGQGQKTQYF
TGTGCCAGCAGTTACGGACAGGGGCAGAAGACCCAGTACTTC
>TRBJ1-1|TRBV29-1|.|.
CSVLSGGLLNTEAFF
TGCAGCGTTTTAAGTGGGGGGCTTCTGAACACTGAAGCTTTCTTT
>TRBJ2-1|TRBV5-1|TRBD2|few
CASSLWSGGLAGGPEYNEQFF
TGCGCCAGCAGCTTGTGGTCCGGTGGACTAGCGGGAGGGCCGGAGTACAATGAGCAGTTCTTC
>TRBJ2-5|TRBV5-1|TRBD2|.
CASSLALAGTETQYF
TGCGCCAGCAGCTTGGCACTAGCGGGAACGGAGACCCAGTACTTC
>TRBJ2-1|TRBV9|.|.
CASSAWDFNNEQFF
TGTGCCAGCAGCGCTTGGGACTTTAACAATGAGCAGTTCTTC
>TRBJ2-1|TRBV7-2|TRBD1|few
CASSLSAGTGGNEQFF
TGTGCCAGCAGCTTGAGTGCCGGGACAGGGGGGAATGAGCAGTTCTTC
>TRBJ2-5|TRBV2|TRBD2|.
CASSERTSGEETQYF
TGTGCCAGCAGTGAAAGGACTAGCGGGGAAGAGACCCAGTACTTC
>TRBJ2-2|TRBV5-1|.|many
CASSLTTANTGELFF
TGCGCCAGCAGCTTAACCACAGCGAACACCGGGGAGCTGTTTTTT
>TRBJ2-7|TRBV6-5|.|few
CASSFSGQNSLTSEQYF
TGTGCCAGCAGTTTCTCAGGTCAGAACAGTTTAACATCCGAGCAGTACTTC